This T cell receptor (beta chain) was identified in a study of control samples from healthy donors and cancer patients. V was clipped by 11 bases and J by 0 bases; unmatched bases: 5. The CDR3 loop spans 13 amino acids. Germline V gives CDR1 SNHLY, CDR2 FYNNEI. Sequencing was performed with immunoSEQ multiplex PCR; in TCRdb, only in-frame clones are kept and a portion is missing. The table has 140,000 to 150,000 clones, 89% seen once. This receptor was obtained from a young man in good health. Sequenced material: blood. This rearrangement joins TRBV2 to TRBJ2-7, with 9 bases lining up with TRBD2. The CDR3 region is CAGSRGGSYEQYF. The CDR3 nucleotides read TGTGCCGGGTCGCGGGGGGGCTCCTACGAGCAGTACTTC.